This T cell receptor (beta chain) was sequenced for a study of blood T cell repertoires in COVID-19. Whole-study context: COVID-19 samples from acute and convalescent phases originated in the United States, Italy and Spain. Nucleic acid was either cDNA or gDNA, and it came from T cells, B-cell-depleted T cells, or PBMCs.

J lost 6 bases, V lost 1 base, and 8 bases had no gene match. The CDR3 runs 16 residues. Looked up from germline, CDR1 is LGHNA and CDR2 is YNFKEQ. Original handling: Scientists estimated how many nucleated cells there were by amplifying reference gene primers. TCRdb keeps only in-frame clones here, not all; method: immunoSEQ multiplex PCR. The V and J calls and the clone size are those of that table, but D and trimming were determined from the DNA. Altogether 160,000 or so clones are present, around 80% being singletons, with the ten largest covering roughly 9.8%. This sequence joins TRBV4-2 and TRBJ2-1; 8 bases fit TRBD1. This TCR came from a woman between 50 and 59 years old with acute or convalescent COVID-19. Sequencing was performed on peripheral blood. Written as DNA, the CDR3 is TGTGCCAGCAGCCAAGTGATAACAGGGGGTAGCAATGAGCAGTTCTTC. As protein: CASSQVITGGSNEQFF.